Listed here are 19 T cell receptor beta chains from one sample, sequenced in a study of a mutant IDH1 vaccine in newly diagnosed glioma. Their specific antigens are unknown. Time point of the sample: week 47, end of study. Vaccination comprised doses that each held 300 ug of mutant IDH1 20-mer peptide, plus topical imiquimod. Assay: immunoSEQ multiplex PCR; the TCRdb copy retains only in-frame clones and omits some. The sample shows roughly 38,000 clones, approximately 86% of them seen only once. Sequenced here: PBMCs, sampled from a glioma patient whose treatment included an IDH1 peptide vaccine. The receptors stem from a young man with glioma. Some clones in this sample may be carry-over from other donors' samples.

This clone was found once. The chain has TRBV6-1 and TRBJ2-7; 13 bases line up with TRBD2. V was clipped by 7 bases and J by 1 base; unmatched bases: 4. The germline gives CDR1 MNHNS, CDR2 SASEGT. This CDR3 contains 15 residues. CDR3 protein: CASTLTSGGSYEQYF. The DNA of the CDR3 is TGTGCCAGCACTTTGACTAGCGGGGGGTCCTACGAGCAGTACTTC.

The chain is built from TRBV18 and TRBJ2-2, with 10 bases aligning to TRBD1. The J segment lost 5 bases and the V segment lost 6 bases, leaving 6 bases of the junction unmatched. The germline gives CDR1 KGHSH, CDR2 LQKENI. The CDR3 extends over 15 amino acids. The DNA of the CDR3 is TGTGCCAGCTCTCTCGACAGGGGGCGAACCGGGGAGCTGTTTTTT. Translating gives CASSLDRGRTGELFF.

This sequence joins TRBV6-5 and TRBJ1-1, with 7 bases identical to TRBD1. This CDR3 has 14 residues. Germline V gives CDR1 MNHEY, CDR2 SVGAGI. V shed 0 bases, J shed 3 bases, and the junction held 1 base outside the gene matches. CDR3 sequence reads: CASSYSRGHTEAFF. As DNA, the CDR3 is TGTGCCAGCAGTTACTCGAGGGGGCACACTGAAGCTTTCTTT.

This rearrangement joins TRBV29-1 to TRBJ2-1; D unclear. CDR1 is SQVTM, CDR2 ANQGSEA, per germline. V was clipped by 7 bases and J by 8 bases, with 12 bases between them. CDR3 length: 11 amino acids. The CDR3 nucleotides read TGCAGCGGCGACGAGGCTCATGAGCAGTTCTTC. Its protein product is CSGDEAHEQFF.

This clone was recorded once. The chain is built from TRBV6-6 and TRBJ1-2; 8 bases are a match to TRBD1. The CDR3 covers 14 residues. Unmatched junction bases numbered 4, after V lost 0 bases and J lost 7 bases. Germline CDR1 MNHNY, CDR2 SVGAGI (reference sequence). The CDR3 protein is CASSYSPTGGGYTF. CDR3 in DNA: TGTGCCAGCAGTTACTCTCCTACAGGGGGTGGCTACACCTTC.

This rearrangement joins TRBV29-1 to TRBJ1-1; maybe TRBD1 (5 bases). Per germline, CDR1 SQVTM and CDR2 ANQGSEA. This CDR3 is built from 12 residues. With 7 bases removed from V and 2 bases from J, the gap between germline ends came to 11 bases. The CDR3 nucleotides read TGCAGCGGGGGGACGGCTAACACTGAAGCTTTCTTT. Protein product: CSGGTANTEAFF.

J is TRBJ1-3 and V is TRBV5-1, with D unresolved. The germline CDR1 and CDR2 sequences are SGHRS and YFSETQ. V was trimmed by 1 base and J by 2 bases, leaving 1 base between them. The CDR3 totals 12 residues. The CDR3 protein is CASSLTGNTIYF. CDR3 DNA: TGCGCCAGCAGCTTGACTGGAAACACCATATATTTT.

The genes are TRBV7-9 and TRBJ2-5, with D maybe TRBD2 (6 bases). Germline CDR1 SEHNR, CDR2 FQNEAQ (reference sequence). The CDR3 runs to 15 residues. With 4 bases removed from V and 5 bases from J, the gap between germline ends came to 17 bases. The CDR3 reads CASSSTRGKGETQYF. The CDR3 DNA follows: TGTGCCAGCAGCTCCACGCGGGGAAAGGGGGAGACCCAGTACTTC.

There are a few counts of this clone. V and J are TRBV19 and TRBJ2-7, with 8 bases aligning to TRBD1. Germline V gene data show CDR1 as LNHDA and CDR2 as SQIVND (reference sequence). With V trimmed by 6 bases and J by 5 bases, 6 bases remained unmatched. The CDR3 extends over 13 amino acids. CDR3 sequence: CASRATGAHEQYF. The DNA for the CDR3 is TGTGCCAGTAGGGCGACAGGGGCCCACGAGCAGTACTTC.

This chain uses TRBV18 with TRBJ1-4; possibly TRBD1 for D (5 bases). This CDR3 is built from 18 residues. The V gene's germline CDR1 is KGHSH and CDR2 LQKENI. With 1 base removed from V and 0 bases from J, the gap between germline ends came to 15 bases. The CDR3 DNA sequence: TGTGCCAGCTCACCACAGCCAGGGCAGTATGCAACTAATGAAAAACTGTTTTTT. It encodes CASSPQPGQYATNEKLFF.

This chain uses TRBV4-3 with TRBJ1-2; D unresolved. The ends were cut back, 0 bases at V and 8 bases at J, with 13 bases in the middle. Germline CDR1 is LGHNA and CDR2 is YSLEER. CDR3 length: 14 amino acids. The CDR3 reads CASSQDTRSGGYTF. In DNA, the CDR3 is TGCGCCAGCAGCCAAGATACGCGATCGGGAGGCTACACCTTC.

This chain links TRBV6-5 with TRBJ1-1, with 8 bases lining up with TRBD1. After removal of 5 bases from V and 1 base from J, the junction contained 6 bases not matched to a gene. The CDR3 runs 15 residues. Germline values: CDR1 MNHEY, CDR2 SVGAGI. The CDR3 protein is CASSGPGGGNTEAFF. In DNA, the CDR3 is TGTGCCAGCAGTGGCCCAGGGGGCGGGAACACTGAAGCTTTCTTT.

The count of this clone is one. V and J are TRBV9 and TRBJ1-3; possible D gene TRBD1, 5 bases. Trimming shortened V by 1 base and J by 0 bases, and 11 bases separated the two germline ends. The CDR3 is made up of 16 amino acids. Germline assignment: CDR1 SGDLS and CDR2 YYNGEE. The CDR3 region has the DNA TGTGCCAGCAGCGTAAGGGACGTCTACTCTGGAAACACCATATATTTT. It encodes CASSVRDVYSGNTIYF.

The rearrangement links TRBV6-5 to TRBJ1-4; D is perhaps TRBD1 (5 bases). This CDR3 has 14 residues. Germline V gene lookup returns CDR1 MNHEY and CDR2 SVGAGI. Trimming shortened V by 6 bases and J by 8 bases, and 16 bases separated the two germline ends. CDR3 DNA: TGTGCCAGCAGCTCCTCCGGGGCGCGAGAAAAACTGTTTTTT. This encodes CASSSSGAREKLFF.

J is TRBJ1-5 and V is TRBV2; D ambiguous. Trimming cost V 4 bases and J 2 bases, with 9 bases left between them. The CDR3 has 14 residues. Germline V lookup: CDR1 SNHLY, CDR2 FYNNEI. CDR3 amino acids: CASSGMGGNQPQHF. The CDR3 region has the DNA TGTGCCAGCAGTGGAATGGGCGGCAATCAGCCCCAGCATTTT.

The chain employs TRBV9 and TRBJ1-6, with 7 bases fitting TRBD1. The V gene end was trimmed by 3 bases and the J gene end by 13 bases; junction bases not matched to a gene: 7. The CDR3 contains 13 residues. Germline lookup yields CDR1 SGDLS and CDR2 YYNGEE. This CDR3 reads CASSGIGGLPLHF. The CDR3 DNA sequence: TGTGCCAGCAGCGGAATAGGGGGCTTGCCCCTCCACTTT.

The chain combines TRBV5-4 with TRBJ2-2; 7 positions agree with TRBD1. Germline V lookup: CDR1 SGHNT, CDR2 YYREEE (reference sequence). This CDR3 is built from 15 residues. V lost 4 bases and J lost 7; bases outside the gene matches: 10. CDR3 sequence reads: CASSTKTGKNGELFF. The DNA of the CDR3 is TGTGCCAGCAGCACAAAGACAGGGAAGAACGGGGAGCTGTTTTTT.

The count of this clone is one. V gene TRBV5-1 combines with J gene TRBJ2-1; no firm D call. The germline CDR1 and CDR2 sequences are SGHRS and YFSETQ. Trimming stripped 2 bases from V and 5 bases from J, with 8 bases between. The CDR3 contains 13 residues. The CDR3 loop reads CASSFYLDNEQFF. Written as DNA, the CDR3 is TGCGCCAGCAGCTTCTACCTAGACAATGAGCAGTTCTTC.

This clone is a singleton in its sample. CDR3: CASSRDRENEAFF. As DNA, the CDR3 is TGTGCCAGCTCACGGGACAGGGAAAACGAAGCTTTCTTT. The gene calls are TRBV18 and TRBJ1-1, with 9 bases aligning to TRBD1. The length of the CDR3 is 13 residues. The V gene end was trimmed by 4 bases and the J gene end by 8 bases; junction bases not matched to a gene: 5. Germline V lookup: CDR1 KGHSH, CDR2 LQKENI.